This passage covers 29 T cell receptor beta chains from one sample sequenced in a study of beta chain features in type 1 diabetes. The isolated RNA, all of it, was reverse transcribed, so expressed TCRB transcripts were what got sequenced. Repertoires were generated with immunoSEQ multiplex PCR, while TCRdb's copy carries only in-frame clones and drops some. Among over 100,000 clones listed, less than 40% were seen once. Material for sequencing was stem cell memory CD4+ T cells from blood. Every receptor here comes from a woman younger than 30 in good health.

The chain combines TRBV6-5 with TRBJ2-5; 11 bases fit TRBD2. The J segment lost 2 bases and the V segment lost 0 bases, leaving 2 bases of the junction unmatched. CDR3 length: 16 amino acids. The germline gives CDR1 MNHEY, CDR2 SVGAGI. CDR3 in DNA: TGTGCCAGCAGTTACTCGGGACTAGCGGAACAAGAGACCCAGTACTTC. It specifies CASSYSGLAEQETQYF.

The chain links TRBV28 to TRBJ2-3; D remains ambiguous. V was shortened by 3 bases and J by 1 base, with 8 bases between the two germline ends. Germline-derived CDR1 and CDR2 are MDHEN and SYDVKM. This CDR3 has 14 amino acids. The DNA for the CDR3 is TGTGCCAGCAGTTTGAGACACCGCACAGATACGCAGTATTTT. Its translation is CASSLRHRTDTQYF.

This clone was seen a few times. The V and J genes are TRBV11-3 and TRBJ2-2; tentatively, D is TRBD1 (5 bases). Trimming left V 8 bases short and J 1 base short, with 11 bases between. The CDR3 is 14 residues long. Germline V gene lookup returns CDR1 SGHNT and CDR2 YENEEA. The CDR3 protein is CASGGHRNTGELFF. DNA of the CDR3: TGTGCCAGCGGTGGACACCGGAACACCGGGGAGCTGTTTTTT.

The gene calls are TRBV28 and TRBJ1-1; D call uncertain. CDR3 size: 12 residues. CDR1 is MDHEN, CDR2 SYDVKM, per germline. The V end lost 7 bases, the J end lost 1 base, and 7 bases lay between the germline ends. CDR3 sequence: CASMGPNTEAFF. CDR3 nucleotides: TGTGCCAGCATGGGCCCGAACACTGAAGCTTTCTTT.

This rearrangement joins TRBV30 to TRBJ1-3; TRBD1 might be the D (5 bases). Deletions cut 0 bases from V and 4 bases from J, with 7 bases between. CDR3 size: 13 residues. CDR1 and CDR2 (germline): GTSNPN, SVGIG (reference sequence). CDR3 DNA: TGTGCCTGGAGTGTACACAGGGGAAACACCATATATTTT. Its translation: CAWSVHRGNTIYF.

J is TRBJ1-1 and V is TRBV28; 7 bases align to TRBD1. The length of the CDR3 is 14 residues. Germline lookup yields CDR1 MDHEN and CDR2 SYDVKM. J gave up 8 bases and V 6 bases, and 12 bases lay outside the gene matches. The CDR3 loop is CASRNPRDSSEAFF. As DNA, the CDR3 is TGTGCCAGCAGAAACCCCCGGGACAGCTCCGAAGCTTTCTTT.

The chain recombines TRBV7-3 with TRBJ2-3; 12 bases line up with TRBD2. This CDR3 spans 19 amino acids. V was pared by 2 bases and J by 4 bases, with 13 bases of the junction left unmatched. Germline V gene sequence: CDR1 SGHTA, CDR2 FQGTGA. The CDR3 region is CASSLGPSGRAPVADTQYF. As DNA, the CDR3 is TGTGCCAGCAGCTTAGGGCCTAGCGGGAGGGCCCCCGTCGCAGATACGCAGTATTTT.

The chain joins TRBV7-2 to TRBJ1-3; no clear D gene. The V end was cut by 1 base, the J end by 6 bases, with 10 bases between. The germline V gene encodes CDR1 SGHTA and CDR2 FQGNSA. This CDR3 is built from 14 residues. The CDR3 loop is CASSLGGDQNTIYF. The CDR3 region has the DNA TGTGCCAGCAGCTTAGGGGGAGATCAAAACACCATATATTTT.

This rearrangement joins TRBV29-1 to TRBJ1-2; 8 bases match TRBD1. After removal of 2 bases from V and 2 bases from J, the junction contained 13 bases not matched to a gene. The CDR3 runs to 17 residues. Germline V CDR1 and CDR2: SQVTM, ANQGSEA. The CDR3 loop is CSVESKVDRAWNYGYTF. In nucleotides, the CDR3 is TGCAGCGTTGAATCAAAAGTGGACAGGGCTTGGAACTATGGCTACACCTTC.

V usage is TRBV29-1 and J usage is TRBJ1-1; D is possibly TRBD1 (6 bases). V was pared by 3 bases and J by 7 bases, with 12 bases between. The CDR3 runs 12 residues. Germline CDR1 reads SQVTM; CDR2 reads ANQGSEA. The CDR3 loop reads CSVEGASREAFF. For the CDR3, the DNA is TGCAGCGTTGAGGGGGCCAGCCGTGAAGCTTTCTTT.

This rearrangement joins TRBV18 to TRBJ2-7; D unresolved. Germline V gene sequence: CDR1 KGHSH, CDR2 LQKENI. V lost 3 bases, J lost 1 base, and 10 bases lay in between. The CDR3 sequence is 14 residues long. CDR3 loop: CASSPLKESYEQYF. As DNA, the CDR3 is TGTGCCAGCTCACCGTTAAAGGAGTCCTACGAGCAGTACTTC.

This CDR3 is CASSPADRPLYGYTF. The DNA of the CDR3 is TGTGCCAGCAGCCCGGCGGACAGGCCCCTTTATGGCTACACCTTC. This rearrangement joins TRBV7-2 to TRBJ1-2; 7 bases agree with TRBD1. The J segment lost 5 bases and the V segment lost 5 bases, leaving 11 bases of the junction unmatched. CDR1 SGHTA and CDR2 FQGNSA come from the germline V gene. The CDR3 contains 15 residues.

The chain combines TRBV2 with TRBJ1-5, with TRBD1 identical over 7 bases. The CDR3 is 14 residues long. The V gene end was trimmed by 6 bases and the J gene end by 1 base; junction bases not matched to a gene: 3. Germline V gene lookup returns CDR1 SNHLY and CDR2 FYNNEI. The CDR3 is CASRGTASNQPQHF. In nucleotides, the CDR3 is TGTGCCAGCAGAGGGACAGCCAGCAATCAGCCCCAGCATTTT.

This clone showed up just a few times. The rearrangement links TRBV7-2 to TRBJ1-4; 7 bases align to TRBD1. CDR1 and CDR2 from the germline V gene are SGHTA and FQGNSA. CDR3 length: 15 amino acids. With 6 bases clipped from V and 5 bases from J, the junction kept 9 bases outside the gene matches. The CDR3 region has the DNA TGTGCCAGCAGACTAGGGACAGCTAAAAATGAAAAACTGTTTTTT. This codes for CASRLGTAKNEKLFF.

The chain is built from TRBV29-1 and TRBJ2-7; 10 bases map to TRBD2. The CDR3 is made up of 14 amino acids. With V trimmed by 5 bases and J by 5 bases, 9 bases remained unmatched. Germline V gene lookup returns CDR1 SQVTM and CDR2 ANQGSEA. CDR3 bases: TGCAGCGTTTCTAGCGGGAGATCTAGGAACGAGCAGTACTTC. It yields the protein CSVSSGRSRNEQYF.

The sample holds a few counts of this clone. The chain links TRBV5-1 to TRBJ2-3; D uncertain. V lost 3 bases to trimming and J lost 2 bases, with 13 bases between them. The germline gives CDR1 SGHRS, CDR2 YFSETQ. The CDR3 has 15 amino acids. The CDR3 DNA reads TGCGCCAGCAGCTCACGAGGCACCTACACAGATACGCAGTATTTT. Translated: CASSSRGTYTDTQYF.

This clone was seen ten or more times. The chain couples TRBV28 to TRBJ1-2; no clear D gene. Germline V lookup: CDR1 MDHEN, CDR2 SYDVKM. V lost 10 bases and J 4 bases, leaving 13 bases between the germline ends. The length of the CDR3 is 12 residues. CDR3 DNA sequence: TGTGCCACCGGAGACCCCGTCTATGGCTACACCTTC. Translating it yields CATGDPVYGYTF.

This sequence joins TRBV7-9 and TRBJ2-1; D remains ambiguous. Per germline, CDR1 SEHNR and CDR2 FQNEAQ (reference sequence). V was clipped by 6 bases and J by 6 bases, with 6 bases between them. CDR3 size: 11 residues. CDR3 sequence (DNA): TGTGCCAGCAGACGGAGCAATGAGCAGTTCTTC. It is translated as CASRRSNEQFF.

The CDR3 coding sequence is TGTGCCAGCTCACCACCCGGACTAGCGGGAGGGCCGGGTGAGCAGTTCTTC. It encodes CASSPPGLAGGPGEQFF. The genes are TRBV18 and TRBJ2-1, with TRBD2 identical over 15 bases. The CDR3 extends over 17 amino acids. Germline loops: CDR1 KGHSH, CDR2 LQKENI. After removal of 0 bases from V and 9 bases from J, the junction contained 6 bases not matched to a gene.

This sequence joins TRBV7-6 and TRBJ1-5, with D uncertain. Germline CDR1 and CDR2: SGHVS and FNYEAQ. This CDR3 comprises 13 residues. V was trimmed by 3 bases and J by 5 bases, leaving 8 bases between them. The CDR3 loop reads CASSFSEDQPQHF. CDR3 DNA: TGTGCCAGCAGCTTTTCAGAGGATCAGCCCCAGCATTTT.

This clone showed up just a few times. This rearrangement joins TRBV5-5 to TRBJ1-2; 12 bases map to TRBD1. From germline, CDR1 is SGHKS and CDR2 YYEKEE (reference sequence). V was pared by 4 bases and J by 2 bases, with 15 bases of the junction left unmatched. The CDR3 extends over 19 amino acids. The CDR3 protein is CASSTGTGGGLVGNYGYTF. CDR3 sequence (DNA): TGTGCCAGCAGCACCGGGACAGGGGGCGGATTAGTCGGGAACTATGGCTACACCTTC.

The chain employs TRBV5-1 and TRBJ1-1; 7 nucleotides match TRBD1. V shed 4 bases, J shed 0 bases, and the junction held 6 bases outside the gene matches. CDR3 length: 15 amino acids. Germline V gene lookup returns CDR1 SGHRS and CDR2 YFSETQ. The CDR3 coding sequence is TGCGCCAGCAGCCAAAGGACAGGCCTGAACACTGAAGCTTTCTTT. It codes for CASSQRTGLNTEAFF. Variable domain in full (rest from reference TRBV5-1 and TRBJ1-1): KAGVTQTPRYLIKTRGQQVTLSCSPISGHRSVSWYQQTPGQGLQFLFEYFSETQRNKGNFPGRFSGRQFSNSRSEMNVSTLELGDSALYLCASSQRTGLNTEAFFGQGTRLTVV.

This sequence joins TRBV11-2 and TRBJ1-1; D uncertain. Germline V CDR1 and CDR2: SGHAT, FQNNGV. CDR3 length equals 12 residues. Trimming left V 2 bases short and J 4 bases short, with 5 bases between. DNA of the CDR3: TGTGCCAGCAGCTTACGAGGCACTGAAGCTTTCTTT. Translating gives CASSLRGTEAFF.

This clone was observed once. The V gene is TRBV6-4, the J gene TRBJ1-4; D ambiguous. This CDR3 is built from 14 residues. V was trimmed by 0 bases and J by 5 bases, leaving 7 bases between them. Germline lookup yields CDR1 MRHNA and CDR2 SNTAGT. The CDR3 is CASSDSAENEKLFF. CDR3 nucleotide sequence: TGTGCCAGCAGTGACTCAGCCGAAAATGAAAAACTGTTTTTT.

The CDR3 DNA is TGTGCCAGCAGTTTGGCGACTAGCGGAAAAAGCTCCTACAATGAGCAGTTCTTC. It yields the protein CASSLATSGKSSYNEQFF. The rearrangement joins TRBV27 to TRBJ2-1; 9 positions match TRBD2. Germline lookup yields CDR1 MNHEY and CDR2 SMNVEV (reference sequence). V dropped 3 bases and J dropped 0; count of bases not matched to a gene: 9. The CDR3 contains 18 residues.

This chain joins TRBV15 and TRBJ2-7; 12 bases are shared with TRBD2. The trim removed 4 bases at V and 8 bases at J, leaving 9 bases unmatched. Germline-derived CDR1 and CDR2 are LNHNV and YYDKDF (reference sequence). This CDR3 spans 15 amino acids. The CDR3 sequence: CATSTLAGGRYQQYF. The CDR3 DNA reads as TGTGCCACCAGCACACTAGCGGGAGGAAGATACCAGCAGTACTTC.

This clone was detected a few times. This rearrangement joins TRBV30 to TRBJ2-1, with D hard to call. Between the trimmed V and J ends, which lost 2 bases and 7 bases, there was a span of 6 bases. CDR1 is GTSNPN, CDR2 SVGIG, per germline (reference sequence). The CDR3 totals 11 residues. In nucleotides, the CDR3 is TGTGCCTGGAGTTCAGGAAATGAGCAGTTCTTC. This codes for CAWSSGNEQFF.

V and J are TRBV6-5 and TRBJ2-1; the D gene is possibly TRBD2 (5 bases). Trimming pared 0 bases from V and 4 bases from J, leaving 13 bases between. The germline V gene encodes CDR1 MNHEY and CDR2 SVGAGI. This CDR3 comprises 16 residues. In DNA form, the CDR3 reads TGTGCCAGCAGTTACTCTCTGGCTAGCTTATACAATGAGCAGTTCTTC. Translated: CASSYSLASLYNEQFF.

The table lists this clone with a few counts. J is TRBJ2-7 and V is TRBV15; 12 bases fit TRBD1. J gave up 9 bases and V 0 bases, and 6 bases lay outside the gene matches. CDR3 length: 15 residues. CDR1 is LNHNV and CDR2 is YYDKDF in the germline V gene (reference sequence). The chain's CDR3 is CATSREPGTGGRQYF. CDR3 DNA: TGTGCCACCAGCAGAGAACCCGGGACAGGGGGCCGGCAGTACTTC.